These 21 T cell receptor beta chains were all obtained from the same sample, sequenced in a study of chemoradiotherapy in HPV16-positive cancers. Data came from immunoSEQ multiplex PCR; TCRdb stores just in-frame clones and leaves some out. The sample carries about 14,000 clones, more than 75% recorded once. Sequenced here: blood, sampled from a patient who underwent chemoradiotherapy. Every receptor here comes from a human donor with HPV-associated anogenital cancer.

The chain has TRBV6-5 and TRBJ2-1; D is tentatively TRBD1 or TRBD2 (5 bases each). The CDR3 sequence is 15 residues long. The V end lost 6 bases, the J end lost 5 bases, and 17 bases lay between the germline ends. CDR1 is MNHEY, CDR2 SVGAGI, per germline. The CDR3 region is CASSPTTGANNEQFF. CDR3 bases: TGTGCCAGCAGCCCTACCACCGGGGCTAACAATGAGCAGTTCTTC.

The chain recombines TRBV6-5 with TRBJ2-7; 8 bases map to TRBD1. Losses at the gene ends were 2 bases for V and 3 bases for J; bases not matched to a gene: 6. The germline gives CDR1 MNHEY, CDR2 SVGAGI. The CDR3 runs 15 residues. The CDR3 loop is CASSYDRGRYYEQYF. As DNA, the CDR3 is TGTGCCAGCAGTTACGACAGGGGACGCTACTACGAGCAGTACTTC.

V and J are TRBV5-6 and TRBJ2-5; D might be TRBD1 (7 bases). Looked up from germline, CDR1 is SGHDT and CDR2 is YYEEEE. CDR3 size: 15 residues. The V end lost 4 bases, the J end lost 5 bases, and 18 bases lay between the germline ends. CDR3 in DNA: TGTGCCAGCAGCCTGGGCCAGGGGGGCTTGGAGACCCAGTACTTC. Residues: CASSLGQGGLETQYF.

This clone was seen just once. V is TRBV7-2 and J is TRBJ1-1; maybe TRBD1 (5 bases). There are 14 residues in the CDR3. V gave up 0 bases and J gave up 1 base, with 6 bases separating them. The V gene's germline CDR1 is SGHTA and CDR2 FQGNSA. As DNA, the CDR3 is TGTGCCAGCAGCTTAGCGGGGCAGAACACTGAAGCTTTCTTT. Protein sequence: CASSLAGQNTEAFF.

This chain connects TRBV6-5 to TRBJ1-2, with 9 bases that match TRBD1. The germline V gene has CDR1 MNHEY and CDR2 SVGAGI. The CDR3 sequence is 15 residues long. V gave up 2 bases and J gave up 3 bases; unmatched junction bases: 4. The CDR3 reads CASSYRTGGDYGYTF. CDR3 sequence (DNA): TGTGCCAGCAGTTACCGTACAGGGGGCGACTATGGCTACACCTTC.

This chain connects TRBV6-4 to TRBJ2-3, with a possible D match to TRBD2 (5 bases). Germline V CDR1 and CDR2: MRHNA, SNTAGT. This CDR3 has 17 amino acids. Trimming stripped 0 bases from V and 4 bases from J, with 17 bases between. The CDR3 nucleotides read TGTGCCAGCAGTGACTCCGTACTAGGCGGTGGCGCAGATACGCAGTATTTT. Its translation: CASSDSVLGGGADTQYF.

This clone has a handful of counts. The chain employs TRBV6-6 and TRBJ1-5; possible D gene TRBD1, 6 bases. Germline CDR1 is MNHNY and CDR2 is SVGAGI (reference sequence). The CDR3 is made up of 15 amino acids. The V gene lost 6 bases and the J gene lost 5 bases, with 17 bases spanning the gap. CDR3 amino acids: CASSRITGNYQPQHF. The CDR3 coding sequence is TGTGCCAGCAGCAGAATTACAGGGAACTATCAGCCCCAGCATTTT.

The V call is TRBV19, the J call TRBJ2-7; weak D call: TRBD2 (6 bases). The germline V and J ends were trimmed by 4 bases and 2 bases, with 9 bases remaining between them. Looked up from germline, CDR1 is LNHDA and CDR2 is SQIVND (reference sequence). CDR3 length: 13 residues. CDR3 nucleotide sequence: TGTGCCAGTAGTAAGGGAGGTCCCTACGAGCAGTACTTC. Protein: CASSKGGPYEQYF.

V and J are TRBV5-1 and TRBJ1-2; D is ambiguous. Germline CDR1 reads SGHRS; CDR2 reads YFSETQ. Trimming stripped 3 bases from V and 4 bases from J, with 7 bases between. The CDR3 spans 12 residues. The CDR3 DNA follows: TGCGCCAGCAGCTCAGAGCTCTATGGCTACACCTTC. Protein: CASSSELYGYTF.

The CDR3 DNA reads as TGCAGTGCTAAGCAGGGGACCGAGCAGTACTTC. This gives the protein CSAKQGTEQYF. The V gene is TRBV20-1, the J gene TRBJ2-7; D may be TRBD1 (6 bases). The V and J ends lost 4 bases and 6 bases respectively, with 10 bases between them. This CDR3 comprises 11 residues. The germline gives CDR1 DFQATT, CDR2 SNEGSKA (reference sequence).

The DNA for the CDR3 is TGTGCCAGCAGCCTCATCTATCAGCCCCAGCATTTT. Residues: CASSLIYQPQHF. This chain connects TRBV7-8 to TRBJ1-5; D ambiguous. With 5 bases removed from V and 5 bases from J, the gap between germline ends came to 7 bases. The CDR3 has 12 residues. Germline assignment: CDR1 SGHVS and CDR2 FQNEAQ.

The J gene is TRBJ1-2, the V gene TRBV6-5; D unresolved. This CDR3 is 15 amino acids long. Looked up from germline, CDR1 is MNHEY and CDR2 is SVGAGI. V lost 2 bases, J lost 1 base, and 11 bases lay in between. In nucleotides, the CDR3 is TGTGCCAGCAGTTACACCCGGACGGGTAACTATGGCTACACCTTC. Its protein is CASSYTRTGNYGYTF.

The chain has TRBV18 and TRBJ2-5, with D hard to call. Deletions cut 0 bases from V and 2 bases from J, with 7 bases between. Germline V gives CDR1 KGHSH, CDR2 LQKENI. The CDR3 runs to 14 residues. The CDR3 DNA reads TGTGCCAGCTCACCACCGGCTCAGCAAGAGACCCAGTACTTC. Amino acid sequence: CASSPPAQQETQYF.

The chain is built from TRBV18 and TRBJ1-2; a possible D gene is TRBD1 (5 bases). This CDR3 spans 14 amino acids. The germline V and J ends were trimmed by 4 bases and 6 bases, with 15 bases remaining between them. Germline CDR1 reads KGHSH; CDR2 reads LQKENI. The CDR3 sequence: CASSLRDVYDGYTF. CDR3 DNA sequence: TGTGCCAGCTCACTAAGGGACGTCTATGATGGCTACACCTTC.

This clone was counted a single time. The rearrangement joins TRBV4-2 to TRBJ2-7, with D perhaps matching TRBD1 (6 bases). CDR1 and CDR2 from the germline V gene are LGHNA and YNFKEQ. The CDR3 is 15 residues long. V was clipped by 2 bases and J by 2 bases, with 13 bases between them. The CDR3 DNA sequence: TGTGCCAGCAGCCAAACTCCCGGGACACCCTACGAGCAGTACTTC. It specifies CASSQTPGTPYEQYF.

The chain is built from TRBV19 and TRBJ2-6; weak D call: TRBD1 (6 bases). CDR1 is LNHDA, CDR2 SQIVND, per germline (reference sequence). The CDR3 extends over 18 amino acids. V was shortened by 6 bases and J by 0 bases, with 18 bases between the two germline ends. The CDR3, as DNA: TGTGCCAGTAGCCTCACAGGGTTGGGGGACTCTGGGGCCAACGTCCTGACTTTC. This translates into CASSLTGLGDSGANVLTF.

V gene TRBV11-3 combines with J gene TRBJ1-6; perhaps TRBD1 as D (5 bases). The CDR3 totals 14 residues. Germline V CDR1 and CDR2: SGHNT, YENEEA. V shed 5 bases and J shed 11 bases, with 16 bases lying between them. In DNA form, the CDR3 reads TGTGCCAGCAGCACCGGGGACGTCGGGGCACCCCTCCACTTT. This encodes CASSTGDVGAPLHF.

CDR3 sequence reads: CASRETGNPYEQYF. The CDR3 DNA reads TGCGCCAGCAGAGAGACAGGGAATCCCTACGAGCAGTACTTC. The rearrangement joins TRBV10-2 to TRBJ2-7; 7 bases agree with TRBD1. CDR3 length: 14 amino acids. Germline-derived CDR1 and CDR2 are WSHSY and SAAADI. V gave up 6 bases and J gave up 2 bases; unmatched junction bases: 7.

The CDR3: CAILLSMGGPGELFF. CDR3 bases: TGTGCCATCCTCCTCTCGATGGGGGGGCCCGGGGAGCTGTTTTTT. This rearrangement joins TRBV2 to TRBJ2-2; tentatively, D is TRBD2 (7 bases). The germline CDR1 and CDR2 sequences are SNHLY and FYNNEI. The CDR3 is 15 residues long. Trimming cost V 10 bases and J 6 bases, with 21 bases left between them.

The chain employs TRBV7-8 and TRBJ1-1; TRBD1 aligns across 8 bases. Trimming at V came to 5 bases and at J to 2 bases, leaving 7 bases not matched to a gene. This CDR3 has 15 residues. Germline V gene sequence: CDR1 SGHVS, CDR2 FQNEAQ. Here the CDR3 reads CASSRQGQVNTEAFF. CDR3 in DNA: TGTGCCAGCAGCCGCCAGGGACAGGTTAACACTGAAGCTTTCTTT. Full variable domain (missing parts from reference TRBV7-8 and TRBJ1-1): GAGVSQSPRYKVAKRGQDVALRCDPISGHVSLFWYQQALGQGPEFLTYFQNEAQLDKSGLPSDRFFAERPEGSVSTLKIQRTQQEDSAVYLCASSRQGQVNTEAFFGQGTRLTVV.

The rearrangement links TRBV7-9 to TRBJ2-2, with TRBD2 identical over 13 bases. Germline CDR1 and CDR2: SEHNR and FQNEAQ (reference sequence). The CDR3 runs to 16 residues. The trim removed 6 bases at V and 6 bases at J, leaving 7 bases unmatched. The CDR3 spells CASRAGLAGVSGELFF. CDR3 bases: TGTGCCAGCAGAGCCGGACTAGCGGGGGTTTCCGGGGAGCTGTTTTTT.